This T cell receptor (beta chain) was documented in a study of CD8 T cells in ankylosing spondylitis. Study conclusions and caveats: Within ankylosing spondylitis blood, a TCR beta motif made up of eight or nine highly homologous variants appeared to be characteristic.

A note on this clonotype: Its antigen is unknown.

TCRdb independently ran MiXCR on the 5' RACE reads; one entry per CDR3 protein. The sample has about 330,000 distinct CDR3 sequences, around 8% seen once; the top ten hold about 14%. Trimming cost V 2 bases and J 2 bases, with 9 bases left between them. Germline CDR1 reads DFQATT; CDR2 reads SNEGSKA (reference sequence). CDR3 length: 13 residues. This TCR came from a male donor with ankylosing spondylitis. The gene calls are TRBV20-1 and TRBJ2-5; D might be TRBD1 (6 bases). The sequenced sample consisted of blood, either unsorted or a sorted T cell fraction (not recorded which). CDR3 nucleotide sequence: TGCAGTGCTAGAAGGGACACACAAGAGACCCAGTACTTC. Protein product: CSARRDTQETQYF.